This T cell receptor beta chain stems from a study of shared T cell receptors in the human thymus. V was pared by 2 bases and J by 7 bases, with 12 bases between. Per the germline V gene, CDR1 is ENHRY and CDR2 is SYGVKD. The CDR3 length is 13 residues. The data were produced by immunoSEQ multiplex PCR, yet TCRdb's version contains in-frame clones alone and is incomplete. The sample lists almost 550,000 clones, around 78% occurring once. This same sample was also part of a study on human thymus T cells. This second report adds: As related research reported, thymic repertoires overlapped highly among unrelated individuals.

This sequence originates from a boy in the first two years of life with a congenital heart defect. This rearrangement joins TRBV10-3 to TRBJ2-7; the D gene is possibly TRBD2 (5 bases). The sample taken for sequencing was thymocytes. The CDR3 DNA follows: TGTGCCATCAGTGAGGATCTAGGCGGGGAGCAGTACTTC. It is translated as CAISEDLGGEQYF.